The 27 T cell receptor beta chains below all came from one sample that was sequenced in a study of blood T cells in healthy people across ages. Combining a sample-barcoded 5' primer with a J-beta primer mix, a second PCR ran for 7 to 11 cycles. TCRdb analysed the 5' RACE reads with MiXCR anew, one entry per CDR3 protein. In the table there are hundreds of thousands of distinct CDR3 sequences, roughly 46% of which are singletons. Source material: blood. The receptors shown here come from an elderly man in good health.

This clonotype turned up a few times. V and J are TRBV11-3 and TRBJ2-5; D is unclear. The CDR3 covers 14 residues. The germline V gene encodes CDR1 SGHNT and CDR2 YENEEA. V lost 5 bases and J 5 bases, leaving 15 bases between the germline ends. The CDR3, as DNA: TGTGCCAGCAGCCGAAGAGCTAGAGCGGAGACCCAGTACTTC. Translation gives CASSRRARAETQYF.

There are many counts of this clonotype. The chain employs TRBV12-3 or TRBV12-4 and TRBJ2-6, with 10 bases lining up with TRBD2. After removal of 6 bases from V and 0 bases from J, the junction contained 5 bases not matched to a gene. The CDR3 contains 17 residues. This chain's CDR3 is CASRHSSGSSGANVLTF. The CDR3, as DNA: TGTGCCAGCAGACACTCTAGCGGGAGCTCTGGGGCCAACGTCCTGACTTTC.

The genes are TRBV12-3 or TRBV12-4 and TRBJ2-7; 14 positions match TRBD2. The J call may be in error: the DNA end matches TRBJ2-5 better. CDR3 size: 15 residues. The CDR3 sequence is CASSWTSGGYGTQYF. In nucleotides, the CDR3 is TGTGCCAGCAGTTGGACTAGCGGGGGGTACGGGACCCAGTACTTC.

The chain uses TRBV10-2 and TRBJ2-7; D not certain. The V end lost 2 bases, the J end lost 1 base, and 9 bases lay between the germline ends. The CDR3 consists of 14 residues. The V gene's germline CDR1 is WSHSY and CDR2 SAAADI. CDR3 protein: CASSENGDSYEQYF. For the CDR3, the DNA is TGCGCCAGCAGTGAGAATGGGGATTCCTACGAGCAGTACTTC.

The V gene is TRBV20-1, the J gene TRBJ2-1, with D hard to call. Deletions cut 2 bases from V and 9 bases from J, with 8 bases between. The germline V gene encodes CDR1 DFQATT and CDR2 SNEGSKA (reference sequence). The length of the CDR3 is 11 residues. CDR3 sequence reads: CSARKDPEQFF. The DNA for the CDR3 is TGCAGTGCTAGAAAGGACCCTGAGCAGTTCTTC.

The chain is built from TRBV4-1 and TRBJ2-5; unclear D gene. CDR3 length: 15 residues. The germline V gene has CDR1 MGHRA and CDR2 YSYEKL. V shed 4 bases and J shed 5 bases, with 17 bases lying between them. In nucleotides, the CDR3 is TGCGCCAGCAGCCCACAGCGCAGGTACTCGGAGACCCAGTACTTC. Translation gives CASSPQRRYSETQYF.

In its sample, this clonotype was seen a few times. CDR3 amino acids: CASERDNGSPLHF. The CDR3 nucleotides are TGTGCCAGCGAGAGGGACAACGGGTCACCCCTCCACTTT. This rearrangement joins TRBV7-9 to TRBJ1-6; D may be TRBD1 (6 bases). Germline V lookup: CDR1 SEHNR, CDR2 FQNEAQ (reference sequence). Trimming took off 8 bases at V and 10 bases at J, with 15 bases between the two ends. The CDR3 has 13 amino acids.

The chain has TRBV4-2 and TRBJ2-7, with 7 bases lining up with TRBD2. The CDR3 is 15 residues long. J was trimmed by 4 bases and V by 0 bases; bases with no gene match: 6. CDR1 is LGHNA and CDR2 is YNFKEQ in the germline V gene. CDR3 nucleotide sequence: TGTGCCAGCAGCCAAGATGCTAGCGGACGATACGAGCAGTACTTC. This encodes CASSQDASGRYEQYF.

This clonotype appeared a single time. V gene TRBV7-2 combines with J gene TRBJ2-5; the D gene is possibly TRBD2 (5 bases). The V gene's germline CDR1 is SGHTA and CDR2 FQGNSA. This CDR3 is built from 14 residues. Trimming cost V 4 bases and J 5 bases, with 14 bases left between them. CDR3 coding DNA: TGTGCCAGCAGCTCCCCGATGAGAGGGGAGACCCAGTACTTC. Protein: CASSSPMRGETQYF.

CDR3 DNA sequence: TGTGCCAGCAGCCAAGTAAACGGGATCTACAATGAGCAGTTCTTC. Residues: CASSQVNGIYNEQFF. This sequence joins TRBV3-1 and TRBJ2-1; D may be TRBD2 (5 bases). This CDR3 spans 15 amino acids. V lost 1 base and J 3 bases, leaving 10 bases between the germline ends. Germline V CDR1 and CDR2: LGHDT, YNNKEL (reference sequence).

This chain connects TRBV20-1 to TRBJ1-4; TRBD1 might be the D (5 bases). CDR1 is DFQATT and CDR2 is SNEGSKA in the germline V gene (reference sequence). Trimming removed 6 bases from V and 8 bases from J, with 19 bases in between. The CDR3 loop spans 14 amino acids. CDR3 amino acids: CSAHVPGYAEKLFF. The CDR3 region has the DNA TGCAGTGCCCATGTCCCAGGGTACGCGGAAAAACTGTTTTTT.

This clonotype showed up many times. The genes are TRBV12-3 or TRBV12-4 and TRBJ2-3; no clear D. The ends were cut back, 6 bases at V and 5 bases at J, with 6 bases in the middle. CDR3 size: 11 residues. As DNA, the CDR3 is TGTGCCAGCAGCCGGAGAGATACGCAGTATTTT. It codes for CASSRRDTQYF.

This clonotype has only a few counts. CDR3 protein: CASSLPGRISEQYF. CDR3 nucleotide sequence: TGTGCCAGCAGTCTACCGGGACGGATATCCGAGCAGTACTTC. The chain uses TRBV28 and TRBJ2-7; D is tentatively TRBD1 or TRBD2 (5 bases each). The CDR3 contains 14 residues. Germline lookup yields CDR1 MDHEN and CDR2 SYDVKM. Trimming pared 5 bases from V and 6 bases from J, leaving 17 bases between.

This chain joins TRBV27 and TRBJ2-3; 8 bases are a match to TRBD2. The germline gives CDR1 MNHEY, CDR2 SMNVEV (reference sequence). The CDR3 spans 16 residues. The V segment lost 1 base and the J segment 4 bases; nucleotides outside the gene matches: 7. CDR3 residues: CASSLWSSGGADTQYF. The CDR3 DNA sequence: TGTGCCAGCAGTTTATGGAGCTCGGGGGGGGCAGATACGCAGTATTTT.

Only a few counts were recorded for this clonotype. The J gene is TRBJ2-4, the V gene TRBV7-2, with 13 bases fitting TRBD2. The J call may be in error: the DNA end matches TRBJ2-5 better. The CDR3 is 14 residues long. From germline, CDR1 is SGHTA and CDR2 FQGNSA. As DNA, the CDR3 is TGTGCCAGCGCCCGACTAGCGGGAGGCGAGACCCAGTACTTC. This encodes CASARLAGGETQYF.

The J gene is TRBJ2-1, the V gene TRBV20-1; D could derive from TRBD1 or TRBD2 (6 bases each). CDR1 and CDR2 (germline): DFQATT, SNEGSKA (reference sequence). V gave up 0 bases and J gave up 0 bases, with 9 bases separating them. There are 15 residues in the CDR3. The DNA of the CDR3 is TGCAGTGCTAGAGAAGGGGGGAGCTCCTACAATGAGCAGTTCTTC. It translates to CSAREGGSSYNEQFF.

The chain carries TRBV6-1 and TRBJ2-5; 16 bases map to TRBD2. TRBJ2-7 matches the DNA end more closely, so the J call is doubtful. Germline CDR1 MNHNS, CDR2 SASEGT. The CDR3 has 17 residues. The DNA for the CDR3 is TGTGCCAGCAGTGCGGGACTAGCGGGGGGGCCGAGGAACGAGCAGTACTTC. Translating gives CASSAGLAGGPRNEQYF.

The rearrangement uses TRBV12-3 or TRBV12-4 and TRBJ2-1, with TRBD1 matching 7 bases. The CDR3 totals 15 residues. With 2 bases clipped from V and 6 bases from J, the junction kept 7 bases outside the gene matches. CDR3 residues: CASSLPTGSFNEQFF. For the CDR3, the DNA is TGTGCCAGCAGTTTACCGACAGGGAGTTTCAATGAGCAGTTCTTC.

This clonotype was counted once. The V call is TRBV20-1, the J call TRBJ2-7, with 10 bases aligning to TRBD2. Losses at the gene ends were 6 bases for V and 7 bases for J; bases not matched to a gene: 9. The CDR3 spans 13 residues. Germline V gives CDR1 DFQATT, CDR2 SNEGSKA (reference sequence). The CDR3 region is CSAPTSGNNEQYF. The CDR3 bases are TGCAGTGCACCTACTAGCGGGAATAATGAGCAGTACTTC.

Ten or more counts support this clonotype. V and J are TRBV24-1 and TRBJ2-1; TRBD2 matches 12 bases. The ends lost 4 bases at V and 2 bases at J; junction bases unmatched: 2. CDR1 is KGHDR, CDR2 SFDVKD, per germline. This CDR3 contains 16 residues. CDR3 in amino acids: CATSEASGRAYNEQFF. The CDR3 DNA reads as TGTGCCACCAGTGAAGCTAGCGGGAGGGCCTACAATGAGCAGTTCTTC.

This clonotype was counted only a few times. The chain joins TRBV10-3 to TRBJ1-2; D is uncertain. The V gene's germline CDR1 is ENHRY and CDR2 SYGVKD. This CDR3 has 11 amino acids. V lost 3 bases, J lost 6 bases, and 5 bases lay in between. CDR3 region: CAISEIDGYTF. The DNA of the CDR3 is TGTGCCATCAGTGAAATTGATGGCTACACCTTC.

This chain connects TRBV2 to TRBJ2-1, with TRBD1 matching over 9 bases. The J call may be incorrect, as the DNA end agrees better with TRBJ2-7. This CDR3 spans 16 amino acids. Germline CDR1 SNHLY, CDR2 FYNNEI. The CDR3 loop reads CASSDARDRDYNEQYF. The CDR3 nucleotides are TGTGCCAGCAGTGATGCCCGGGACAGGGACTACAATGAGCAGTACTTC.

The chain is built from TRBV12-3 or TRBV12-4 and TRBJ2-5, with a tentative D call TRBD1 (6 bases). The CDR3 length is 13 residues. V lost 3 bases and J lost 11, with 16 bases in between. The CDR3, as DNA: TGTGCCAGCAGTTTGCTGAGGGACAATGAGCAGTACTTC. It encodes CASSLLRDNEQYF.

The genes are TRBV6-2 or TRBV6-3 and TRBJ2-5; TRBD2 matches 13 bases. This CDR3 contains 16 residues. Germline CDR1 reads MNHEY; CDR2 reads SVGEGT. The V gene end was trimmed by 5 bases and the J gene end by 10 bases; junction bases not matched to a gene: 13. CDR3 amino acids: CASSVEGLAGKKDQYF. The CDR3 region has the DNA TGTGCCAGCAGTGTTGAGGGACTAGCGGGAAAGAAGGACCAGTACTTC.

CDR3 protein: CAWSYPKTSGGETQYF. CDR3 nucleotide sequence: TGTGCCTGGAGTTACCCAAAGACTAGCGGGGGAGAGACCCAGTACTTC. This chain joins TRBV30 and TRBJ2-5, with 12 bases fitting TRBD2. CDR1 is GTSNPN and CDR2 is SVGIG in the germline V gene (reference sequence). CDR3 length: 16 residues. V lost 2 bases, J lost 4 bases, and 8 bases stayed unmatched.

This sequence joins TRBV6-2 or TRBV6-3 and TRBJ2-5; 12 nucleotides match TRBD2. V was clipped by 0 bases and J by 11 bases; unmatched bases: 13. From germline, CDR1 is MNHEY and CDR2 SVGEGT. The CDR3 is 17 amino acids. The CDR3 nucleotides are TGTGCCAGCAGTTACTCAGAAACTAGCGGGAGGCCCAATGAGCAGTACTTC. Its translation: CASSYSETSGRPNEQYF.

The V call is TRBV5-1, the J call TRBJ2-3, with TRBD1 as a possible D gene (6 bases). This CDR3 contains 13 residues. V lost 3 bases to trimming and J lost 2 bases, with 7 bases between them. CDR1 is SGHRS, CDR2 YFSETQ, per germline. The CDR3 sequence: CASSSGHTDTQYF. As DNA, the CDR3 is TGCGCCAGCAGCTCGGGACACACAGATACGCAGTATTTT.